The 24 T cell receptor beta chains listed next were all sequenced from one sample in a study of naive and memory T cell subsets (dated by TCRdb to the late 2010s). Library method: UMI-ligation and nested PCR. TCRdb lists the instrument as Illumina MiSeq. The beta constant-region primer consisted of an equimolar mixture of two oligonucleotides that together covered TRBC1 and TRBC2. Through fastp at Q25 and MiXCR, TCRdb rebuilt clones from the public reads, retaining in-frame beta chains. Entries are consolidated by CDR3 protein sequence, retaining the most common genes and DNA. The sample records around 35,000 distinct CDR3 sequences, more than 10% of which are singletons. The ten largest account for around 20% of the sample. The sequenced material came from effector memory CD4+ T cells from blood. Taken with the paper, the label for cell subset or site translates to: effector memory, CD45RA- CD27-. These receptor sequences come from a human donor in good health.

This clonotype was counted ten times or more. This sequence joins TRBV28 and TRBJ2-6, with 12 bases that match TRBD1. Germline values: CDR1 MDHEN, CDR2 SYDVKM. J lost 2 bases, V lost 1 base, and 3 bases had no gene match. The CDR3 loop spans 18 amino acids. The CDR3 loop reads CASSLSGQGAPGANVLTF. In DNA form, the CDR3 reads TGTGCCAGCAGTTTATCGGGACAGGGGGCGCCTGGGGCCAACGTCCTGACTTTC.

The chain uses TRBV18 and TRBJ2-1; possibly TRBD2 for D (7 bases). The CDR3 is made up of 18 amino acids. Trimming stripped 3 bases from V and 6 bases from J, with 24 bases between. Per the germline V gene, CDR1 is KGHSH and CDR2 is LQKENI. The CDR3 loop reads CASSPLITRGRAPNEQFF. The CDR3 bases are TGTGCCAGCTCACCCCTCATTACAAGGGGGAGGGCCCCCAATGAGCAGTTCTTC.

The chain couples TRBV27 to TRBJ2-1; either TRBD1 or TRBD2 may fit D (5 bases each). From germline, CDR1 is MNHEY and CDR2 SMNVEV (reference sequence). The CDR3 length is 16 residues. V lost 7 bases and J lost 5, with 21 bases in between. CDR3 DNA sequence: TGTGCCAGCAAACGCGGCTACGGGACGGCCAACAATGAGCAGTTCTTC. Protein: CASKRGYGTANNEQFF.

This clonotype was picked up one time. This chain links TRBV7-2 with TRBJ2-1; 8 nucleotides align to TRBD2. CDR1 and CDR2 (germline): SGHTA, FQGNSA. The CDR3 loop spans 16 amino acids. Trimming removed 4 bases from V and 8 bases from J; junction bases left unmatched: 13. CDR3: CASSSRGGTRRDEQFF. DNA for the CDR3: TGTGCCAGCAGCTCACGGGGGGGGACTAGACGTGATGAGCAGTTCTTC.

The V and J genes are TRBV7-3 and TRBJ1-1; 12 nucleotides align to TRBD1. V gave up 5 bases and J gave up 7 bases; unmatched junction bases: 14. The CDR3 has 17 amino acids. Germline V gene sequence: CDR1 SGHTA, CDR2 FQGTGA. The DNA of the CDR3 is TGTGCCAGCAGCCCAGTCCGGGACAGGGGGCTTAACCATGAAGCTTTCTTT. Protein: CASSPVRDRGLNHEAFF.

This clonotype was recorded many times. The chain links TRBV10-3 to TRBJ2-3; TRBD2 might be the D (6 bases). V was cut by 4 bases and J by 6 bases, with 20 bases left in between. The CDR3 loop spans 16 amino acids. Germline CDR1 reads ENHRY; CDR2 reads SYGVKD. The CDR3 is CAISGRLAGTGDTQYF. DNA of the CDR3: TGTGCCATCAGTGGCCGACTTGCGGGAACGGGGGATACGCAGTATTTT.

This clonotype was observed a handful of times. The chain couples TRBV14 to TRBJ1-1; 10 bases are a match to TRBD1. Trimming cost V 4 bases and J 5 bases; bases outside gene matches: 10. The CDR3 has 16 residues. The germline gives CDR1 SGHDN, CDR2 FVKESK. In nucleotides, the CDR3 is TGTGCCAGCAGCCGACGGACAGGGGGTCCTGGGACTGAAGCTTTCTTT. Translated, it gives CASSRRTGGPGTEAFF.

The chain recombines TRBV5-1 with TRBJ2-5; D remains ambiguous. Germline V gives CDR1 SGHRS, CDR2 YFSETQ. With 0 bases removed from V and 5 bases from J, the gap between germline ends came to 17 bases. This CDR3 contains 16 residues. The CDR3 nucleotides are TGCGCCAGCAGCTTGGGGAGTAGAACGGACCGGGAGACCCAGTACTTC. Amino acids: CASSLGSRTDRETQYF.

At least ten counts were recorded for this clonotype. This chain joins TRBV25-1 and TRBJ2-5; the D is unclear. Germline lookup yields CDR1 MGHDK and CDR2 SYGVNS. Trimming shortened V by 2 bases and J by 5 bases, and 15 bases separated the two germline ends. The CDR3 totals 15 residues. This CDR3 reads CASSEGPGPEETQYF. Here the CDR3 DNA reads TGTGCCAGCAGTGAAGGACCGGGCCCCGAGGAGACCCAGTACTTC.

This chain's CDR3 is CSARANSDPSGRLDEQYF. The CDR3 nucleotides read TGCAGTGCTAGAGCGAACTCAGATCCTAGCGGGAGGCTAGACGAGCAGTACTTC. The rearrangement uses TRBV20-1 and TRBJ2-7, with 11 bases aligning to TRBD2. CDR1 and CDR2 (germline): DFQATT, SNEGSKA (reference sequence). The CDR3 totals 18 residues. The V gene end was trimmed by 1 base and the J gene end by 5 bases; junction bases not matched to a gene: 16.

This clonotype was seen ten or more times. The chain couples TRBV10-3 to TRBJ2-3, with 7 nucleotides matching TRBD2. V gave up 7 bases and J gave up 0 bases; unmatched junction bases: 7. Germline CDR1 is ENHRY and CDR2 is SYGVKD. The CDR3 consists of 15 residues. For the CDR3, the DNA is TGTGCCATCAAGAAGACTAGCACAAGCACAGATACGCAGTATTTT. Translating gives CAIKKTSTSTDTQYF.

A remark on this clonotype: At one end the junction does not follow the germline gene, possibly because of a read error. The chain joins TRBV12-3 or TRBV12-4 to TRBJ2-2; the match to TRBD1 covers 8 bases. CDR3 length: 14 residues. As DNA, the CDR3 is TGTGCCAGCAGAAGGACAGGGAACGCCGGGGAGCTGTTTTTT. It is translated as CASRRTGNAGELFF.

The chain joins TRBV12-3 or TRBV12-4 to TRBJ1-4; D gene uncertain. V was pared by 6 bases and J by 3 bases, with 20 bases between. The CDR3 loop spans 17 amino acids. The CDR3 region is CASSLGPYTQPNEKLFF. The CDR3 DNA reads as TGTGCCAGCAGCCTGGGTCCCTACACTCAACCTAATGAAAAACTGTTTTTT.

This clonotype has more than one count but fewer than ten. The rearrangement joins TRBV20-1 to TRBJ2-1, with D possibly being TRBD2 (6 bases). V was trimmed by 3 bases and J by 5 bases, leaving 14 bases between them. Germline CDR1 DFQATT, CDR2 SNEGSKA (reference sequence). This CDR3 has 14 amino acids. The CDR3 DNA follows: TGCAGTGCTAGGGCGGGAATCCTCGACAATGAGCAGTTCTTC. Its translation is CSARAGILDNEQFF.

This clonotype was found many times. The chain has TRBV9 and TRBJ2-7; D is possibly TRBD1 or TRBD2 (5 bases each). The V gene lost 4 bases and the J gene lost 3 bases, with 11 bases spanning the gap. CDR1 and CDR2 from the germline V gene are SGDLS and YYNGEE. The CDR3 is made up of 13 amino acids. CDR3 protein: CASSLGEYYEQYF. The CDR3 DNA reads as TGTGCCAGCAGCTTGGGGGAGTACTACGAGCAGTACTTC.

This clonotype was observed a handful of times. J is TRBJ2-3 and V is TRBV20-1; 8 positions agree with TRBD2. CDR1 DFQATT and CDR2 SNEGSKA come from the germline V gene (reference sequence). The ends lost 5 bases at V and 0 bases at J; junction bases unmatched: 7. The length of the CDR3 is 15 residues. CDR3 bases: TGCAGTGCTCCCGATAGCGGGGCCAGCACAGATACGCAGTATTTT. This translates into CSAPDSGASTDTQYF.

This clonotype appeared a few times. The junction differs from germline at one of its ends, possibly a read error. The rearrangement joins TRBV6-4 to TRBJ2-7, with 7 bases lining up with TRBD1. Germline CDR1 is MRHNA and CDR2 is SNTAGT. The CDR3 spans 17 residues. The CDR3 bases are TGTGCCAGCACCTCCAACTATACAGGGGATCTTAGGTGTGGGATCCTCTTC. As protein: CASTSNYTGDLRCGILF.

In this sample, this clonotype turned up many times. The chain uses TRBV7-2 and TRBJ2-2; D ambiguous. Trimming shortened V by 4 bases and J by 4 bases, and 10 bases separated the two germline ends. Looked up from germline, CDR1 is SGHTA and CDR2 is FQGNSA. This CDR3 has 14 amino acids. The CDR3 DNA reads TGTGCCAGCAGCTATAGAGATCGCACCGGGGAGCTGTTTTTT. Translation gives CASSYRDRTGELFF.

This clonotype was seen more than once but under ten times. The chain links TRBV5-4 to TRBJ1-6, with 7 bases matching TRBD1. Germline assignment: CDR1 SGHNT and CDR2 YYREEE (reference sequence). The CDR3 is 16 residues long. Trimming removed 3 bases from V and 6 bases from J; junction bases left unmatched: 9. The CDR3 coding sequence is TGTGCCAGCAGCTATGGGACAGAGGGTCGTAATTCACCCCTCCACTTT. Translating it yields CASSYGTEGRNSPLHF. Complete variable domain (other parts from reference TRBV5-4 and TRBJ1-6): ETGVTQSPTHLIKTRGQQVTLRCSSQSGHNTVSWYQQALGQGPQFIFQYYREEENGRGNFPPRFSGLQFPNYSSELNVNALELDDSALYLCASSYGTEGRNSPLHFGNGTRLTVT.

The chain employs TRBV27 and TRBJ1-2; D call uncertain. This CDR3 spans 14 amino acids. V lost 6 bases, J lost 3 bases, and 14 bases lay in between. Germline V CDR1 and CDR2: MNHEY, SMNVEV (reference sequence). CDR3 nucleotide sequence: TGTGCCAGCAGGGGTTCCTCACGTGACTATGGCTACACCTTC. Its protein is CASRGSSRDYGYTF.

This clonotype was seen only a few times. The V and J genes are TRBV12-3 or TRBV12-4 and TRBJ1-5; possible D gene TRBD1, 5 bases. The CDR3 runs 13 residues. Trimming removed 6 bases at V and 6 bases at J, with 12 bases between. The CDR3: CASSLQARQPQHF. The CDR3 DNA is TGTGCCAGCAGCCTACAGGCGCGTCAGCCCCAGCATTTT.

This clonotype was counted at least ten times. The chain recombines TRBV4-1 with TRBJ2-2, with D unclear. The CDR3 has 15 residues. Germline CDR1 reads MGHRA; CDR2 reads YSYEKL. V was pared by 3 bases and J by 2 bases, with 10 bases between. CDR3 protein: CASSHGLHNTGELFF. CDR3 coding DNA: TGCGCCAGCAGCCATGGGCTTCATAACACCGGGGAGCTGTTTTTT.

This clonotype was seen repeatedly, ten times or more. The V and J genes are TRBV30 and TRBJ2-1; 8 positions agree with TRBD2. The CDR3 loop spans 15 amino acids. CDR1 is GTSNPN, CDR2 SVGIG, per germline (reference sequence). V was clipped by 0 bases and J by 3 bases; unmatched bases: 4. This CDR3 reads CAWSVGSGDYNEQFF. The CDR3 DNA reads TGTGCCTGGAGTGTAGGTAGCGGGGACTACAATGAGCAGTTCTTC. The whole variable domain, filled in from reference TRBV30 and TRBJ2-1, reads SQTIHQWPATLVQPVGSPLSLECTVEGTSNPNLYWYRQAAGRGLQLLFYSVGIGQISSEVPQNLSASRPQDRQFILSSKKLLLSDSGFYLCAWSVGSGDYNEQFFGPGTRLTVL.

This clonotype was recorded a few times. This sequence joins TRBV10-3 and TRBJ1-1, with 9 bases lining up with TRBD1. V shed 6 bases, J shed 9 bases, and the junction held 8 bases outside the gene matches. This CDR3 comprises 13 residues. Germline CDR1 and CDR2: ENHRY and SYGVKD. The CDR3 bases are TGTGCCATCAGGGCTCCGGGACAGGGCCAAGCTTTCTTT. Its translation: CAIRAPGQGQAFF.